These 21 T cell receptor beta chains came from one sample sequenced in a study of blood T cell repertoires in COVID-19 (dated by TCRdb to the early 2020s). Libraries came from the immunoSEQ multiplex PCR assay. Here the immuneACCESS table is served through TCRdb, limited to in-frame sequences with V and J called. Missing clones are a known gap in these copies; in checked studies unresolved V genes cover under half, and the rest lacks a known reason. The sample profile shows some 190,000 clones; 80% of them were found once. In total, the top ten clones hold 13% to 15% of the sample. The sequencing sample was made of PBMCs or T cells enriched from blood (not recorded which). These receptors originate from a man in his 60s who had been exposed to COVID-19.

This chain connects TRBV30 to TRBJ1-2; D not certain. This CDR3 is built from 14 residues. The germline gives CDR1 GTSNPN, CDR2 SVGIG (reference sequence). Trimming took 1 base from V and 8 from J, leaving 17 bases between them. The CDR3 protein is CAWSGTLSSLGYTF. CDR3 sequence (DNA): TGTGCCTGGAGTGGCACCCTTTCGAGCCTCGGCTACACCTTC. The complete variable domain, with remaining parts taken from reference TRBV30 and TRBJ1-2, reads SQTIHQWPATLVQPVGSPLSLECTVEGTSNPNLYWYRQAAGRGLQLLFYSVGIGQISSEVPQNLSASRPQDRQFILSSKKLLLSDSGFYLCAWSGTLSSLGYTFGSGTRLTVV.

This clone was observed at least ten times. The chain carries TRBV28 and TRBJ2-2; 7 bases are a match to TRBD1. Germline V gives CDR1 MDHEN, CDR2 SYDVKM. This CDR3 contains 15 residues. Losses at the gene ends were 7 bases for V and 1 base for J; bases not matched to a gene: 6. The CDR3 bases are TGTGCCAGCAAGCGAAGACAGGGGAACACCGGGGAGCTGTTTTTT. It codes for CASKRRQGNTGELFF.

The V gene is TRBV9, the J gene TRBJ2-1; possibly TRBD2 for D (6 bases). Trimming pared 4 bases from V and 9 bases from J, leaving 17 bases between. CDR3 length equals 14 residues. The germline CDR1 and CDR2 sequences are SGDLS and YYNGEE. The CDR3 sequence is CASSRELARGEQFF. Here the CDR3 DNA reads TGTGCCAGCAGCCGGGAACTAGCTCGGGGTGAGCAGTTCTTC.

This CDR3 reads CASSSEREGHHEQYF. The DNA of the CDR3 is TGCGCCAGCAGTTCCGAGCGGGAGGGGCACCACGAGCAGTACTTC. J is TRBJ2-7 and V is TRBV5-1; 10 bases fit TRBD2. CDR1 SGHRS and CDR2 YFSETQ come from the germline V gene. V trimming: 5 bases; J trimming: 5 bases; junction bases outside the gene matches: 10. This CDR3 has 15 amino acids.

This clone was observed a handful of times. CDR3 protein: CASRFSGSSYEQYF. DNA for the CDR3: TGTGCCAGCAGATTTAGCGGGAGTTCCTACGAGCAGTACTTC. The chain employs TRBV27 and TRBJ2-7, with 9 bases aligning to TRBD2. The CDR3 loop spans 14 amino acids. CDR1 is MNHEY and CDR2 is SMNVEV in the germline V gene (reference sequence). V was clipped by 6 bases and J by 1 base; unmatched bases: 4.

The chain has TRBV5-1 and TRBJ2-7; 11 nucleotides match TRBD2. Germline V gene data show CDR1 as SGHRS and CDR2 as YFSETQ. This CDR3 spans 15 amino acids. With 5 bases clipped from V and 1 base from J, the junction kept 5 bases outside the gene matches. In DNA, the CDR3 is TGCGCCAGCAGAGCGACTAGCGGGAAATCCTACGAGCAGTACTTC. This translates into CASRATSGKSYEQYF.

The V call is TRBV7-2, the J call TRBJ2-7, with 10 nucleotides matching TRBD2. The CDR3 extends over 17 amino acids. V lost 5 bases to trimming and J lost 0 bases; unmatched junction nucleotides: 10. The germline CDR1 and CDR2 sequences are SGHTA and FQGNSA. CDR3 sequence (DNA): TGTGCCAGCAGCCAAGGCCCATCTAGCGGGAGCTCCTACGAGCAGTACTTC. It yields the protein CASSQGPSSGSSYEQYF.

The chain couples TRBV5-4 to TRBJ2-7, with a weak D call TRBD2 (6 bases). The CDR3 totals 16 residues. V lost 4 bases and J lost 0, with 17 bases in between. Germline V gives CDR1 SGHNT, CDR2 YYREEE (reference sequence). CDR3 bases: TGTGCCAGCAGCCCCCCTGGAGCGGGCCGCTCCTACGAGCAGTACTTC. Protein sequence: CASSPPGAGRSYEQYF. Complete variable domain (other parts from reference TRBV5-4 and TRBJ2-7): ETGVTQSPTHLIKTRGQQVTLRCSSQSGHNTVSWYQQALGQGPQFIFQYYREEENGRGNFPPRFSGLQFPNYSSELNVNALELDDSALYLCASSPPGAGRSYEQYFGPGTRLTVT.

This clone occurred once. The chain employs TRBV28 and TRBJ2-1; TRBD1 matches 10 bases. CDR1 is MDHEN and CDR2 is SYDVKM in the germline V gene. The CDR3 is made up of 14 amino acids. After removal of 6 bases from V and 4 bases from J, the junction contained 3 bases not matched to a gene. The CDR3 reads CASRTGGAYNEQFF. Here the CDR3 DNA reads TGTGCCAGCAGGACAGGGGGCGCTTACAATGAGCAGTTCTTC.

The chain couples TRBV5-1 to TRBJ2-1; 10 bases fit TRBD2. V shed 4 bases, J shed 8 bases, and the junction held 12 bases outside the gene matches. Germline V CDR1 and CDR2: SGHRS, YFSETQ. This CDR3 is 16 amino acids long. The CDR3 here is CASSPGLAATSHEQFF. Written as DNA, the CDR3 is TGCGCCAGCAGCCCTGGACTAGCGGCAACGTCCCATGAGCAGTTCTTC. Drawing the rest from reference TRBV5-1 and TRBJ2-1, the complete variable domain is KAGVTQTPRYLIKTRGQQVTLSCSPISGHRSVSWYQQTPGQGLQFLFEYFSETQRNKGNFPGRFSGRQFSNSRSEMNVSTLELGDSALYLCASSPGLAATSHEQFFGPGTRLTVL.

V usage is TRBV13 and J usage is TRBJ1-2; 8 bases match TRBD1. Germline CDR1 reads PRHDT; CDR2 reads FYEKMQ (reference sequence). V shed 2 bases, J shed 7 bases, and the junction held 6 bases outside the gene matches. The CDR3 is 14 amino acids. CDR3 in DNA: TGTGCCAGCAGCTTAAACAGGGGGGACGGTGGCTACACCTTC. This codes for CASSLNRGDGGYTF. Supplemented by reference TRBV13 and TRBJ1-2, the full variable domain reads AAGVIQSPRHLIKEKRETATLKCYPIPRHDTVYWYQQGPGQDPQFLISFYEKMQSDKGSIPDRFSAQQFSDYHSELNMSSLELGDSALYFCASSLNRGDGGYTFGSGTRLTVV.

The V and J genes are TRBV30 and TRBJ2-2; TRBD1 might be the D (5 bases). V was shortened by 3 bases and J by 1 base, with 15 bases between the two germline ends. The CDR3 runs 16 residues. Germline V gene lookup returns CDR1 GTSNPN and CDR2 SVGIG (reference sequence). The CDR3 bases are TGTGCCTGGAGACCGGTGGGGCGGAGGAACACCGGGGAGCTGTTTTTT. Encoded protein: CAWRPVGRRNTGELFF. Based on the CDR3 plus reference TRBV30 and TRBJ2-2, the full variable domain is SQTIHQWPATLVQPVGSPLSLECTVEGTSNPNLYWYRQAAGRGLQLLFYSVGIGQISSEVPQNLSASRPQDRQFILSSKKLLLSDSGFYLCAWRPVGRRNTGELFFGEGSRLTVL.

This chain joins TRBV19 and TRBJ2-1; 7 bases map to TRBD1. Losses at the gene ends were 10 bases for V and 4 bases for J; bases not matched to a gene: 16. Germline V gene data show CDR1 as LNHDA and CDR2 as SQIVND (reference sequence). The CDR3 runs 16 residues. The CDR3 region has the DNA TGTGCCACTCAGGACAGGTCCTCATTATTGTACAATGAGCAGTTCTTC. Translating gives CATQDRSSLLYNEQFF.

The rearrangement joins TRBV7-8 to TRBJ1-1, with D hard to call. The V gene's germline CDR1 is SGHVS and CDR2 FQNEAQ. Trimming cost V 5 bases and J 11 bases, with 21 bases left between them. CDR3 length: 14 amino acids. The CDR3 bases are TGTGCCAGCAGCGACTATTCACTTGTCCCGGACGCTTTCTTT. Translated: CASSDYSLVPDAFF.

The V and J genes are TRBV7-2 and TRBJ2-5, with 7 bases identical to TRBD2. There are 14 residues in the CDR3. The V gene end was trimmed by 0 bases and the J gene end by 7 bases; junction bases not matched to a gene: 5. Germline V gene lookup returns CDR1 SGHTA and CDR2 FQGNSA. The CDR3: CASSLAGRGGTQYF. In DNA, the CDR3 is TGTGCCAGCAGCTTAGCAGGGAGGGGTGGGACCCAGTACTTC.

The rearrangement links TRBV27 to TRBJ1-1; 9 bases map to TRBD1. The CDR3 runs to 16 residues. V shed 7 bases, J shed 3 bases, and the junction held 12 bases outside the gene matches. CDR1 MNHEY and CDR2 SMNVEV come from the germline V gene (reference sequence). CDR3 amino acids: CASMTQGAGGDTEAFF. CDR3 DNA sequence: TGTGCCAGCATGACACAGGGGGCGGGAGGAGACACTGAAGCTTTCTTT.

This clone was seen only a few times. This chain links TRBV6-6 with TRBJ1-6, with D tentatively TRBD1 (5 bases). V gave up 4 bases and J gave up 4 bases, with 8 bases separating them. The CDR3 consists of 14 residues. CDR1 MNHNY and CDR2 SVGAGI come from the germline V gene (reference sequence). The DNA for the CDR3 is TGTGCCAGCAGTTCGCAGGGATATAATTCACCCCTCCACTTT. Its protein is CASSSQGYNSPLHF.

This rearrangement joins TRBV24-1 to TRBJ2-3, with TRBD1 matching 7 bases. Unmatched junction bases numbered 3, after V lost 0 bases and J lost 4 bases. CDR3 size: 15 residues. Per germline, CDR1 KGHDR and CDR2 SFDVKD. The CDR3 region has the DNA TGTGCCACCAGTGATTTGGGGCAGGGGGCAGATACGCAGTATTTT. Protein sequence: CATSDLGQGADTQYF.

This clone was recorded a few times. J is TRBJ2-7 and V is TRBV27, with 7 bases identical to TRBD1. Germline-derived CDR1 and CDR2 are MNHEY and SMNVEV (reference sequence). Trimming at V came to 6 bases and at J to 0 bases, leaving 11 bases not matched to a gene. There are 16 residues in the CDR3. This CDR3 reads CASSRRDRESSYEQYF. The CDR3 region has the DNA TGTGCCAGCAGCCGCCGCGACAGGGAGAGCTCCTACGAGCAGTACTTC.

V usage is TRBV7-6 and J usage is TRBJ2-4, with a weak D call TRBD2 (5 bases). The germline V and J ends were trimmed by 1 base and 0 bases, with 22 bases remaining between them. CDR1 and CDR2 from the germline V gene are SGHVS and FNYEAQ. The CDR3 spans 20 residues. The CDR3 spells CASSLGRGSRVPIAKNIQYF. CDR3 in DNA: TGTGCCAGCAGCTTAGGTCGCGGGTCGCGAGTTCCGATAGCCAAAAACATTCAGTACTTC.

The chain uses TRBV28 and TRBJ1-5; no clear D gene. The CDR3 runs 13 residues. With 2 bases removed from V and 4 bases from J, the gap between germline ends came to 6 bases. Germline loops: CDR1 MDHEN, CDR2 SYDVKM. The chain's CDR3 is CASSLIGNQPQHF. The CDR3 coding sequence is TGTGCCAGCAGTTTAATCGGGAATCAGCCCCAGCATTTT.